These T cell receptor beta chains were read from a single sample in a study of shared clonotypes between healthy human individuals. Sequencing used immunoSEQ multiplex PCR; TCRdb keeps in-frame clones, though not all of them. In the table there are a few hundred thousand clones, just over 75% of which are singletons. Sequencing was carried out using PBMCs. These receptors came from a woman aged 40 to 50 in good health. Some clones in this sample may be carry-over from other donors' samples. Each CDR3 is given without its conserved first and last residue. Fields, in order: clone size, J gene, V gene, CDR3 protein. The size entry is marked missing in some rows and otherwise reads once, few, many or a size class.

clone_size: NA
j_call: TRBJ1-1
v_call: TRBV5-4
cdr3_aa: ASSLRGSEAF

clone_size: NA
j_call: TRBJ1-2
v_call: TRBV5-4
cdr3_aa: ASSSFDRGLRHHYT

clone_size: NA
j_call: TRBJ2-7
v_call: TRBV4-1
cdr3_aa: ASSPGQLSSYEQY

clone_size: NA
j_call: TRBJ1-2
v_call: TRBV9
cdr3_aa: ASSVGNNYGYT

clone_size: NA
j_call: TRBJ1-4
v_call: TRBV27
cdr3_aa: ASRGQVATNEKLF

clone_size: once
j_call: TRBJ2-1
v_call: TRBV27
cdr3_aa: ASGLNGAAGGGEQF

clone_size: NA
j_call: TRBJ1-3
v_call: TRBV25-1
cdr3_aa: ASSGQAGAAGNTIY

clone_size: NA
j_call: TRBJ2-1
v_call: TRBV30
cdr3_aa: AWRQGGRAYNEQF

clone_size: NA
j_call: TRBJ1-1
v_call: TRBV5-4
cdr3_aa: ASYGTGYDTEAF

clone_size: NA
j_call: TRBJ1-1
v_call: TRBV27
cdr3_aa: ASSPKPLGTEAF

clone_size: once
j_call: TRBJ1-1
v_call: TRBV29-1
cdr3_aa: SVGVNMNTEAF

clone_size: NA
j_call: TRBJ1-6
v_call: TRBV6-6
cdr3_aa: ASSPSGHYNSPLH

clone_size: NA
j_call: TRBJ2-2
v_call: TRBV7-3
cdr3_aa: ASSAQPPGTAGELF

clone_size: NA
j_call: TRBJ2-7
v_call: TRBV7-9
cdr3_aa: ASSSRGATYEQY

clone_size: NA
j_call: TRBJ1-3
v_call: TRBV4-1
cdr3_aa: ASSHLYGGTGNTIY

clone_size: NA
j_call: TRBJ2-7
v_call: TRBV4-1
cdr3_aa: ASSQGMRSLSSYEQY

clone_size: NA
j_call: TRBJ2-4
v_call: TRBV5-1
cdr3_aa: ASSGAGTGSGNIQY

clone_size: NA
j_call: TRBJ1-2
v_call: TRBV21-1
cdr3_aa: ASSKAGTVANYGYT

clone_size: NA
j_call: TRBJ2-1
v_call: TRBV29-1
cdr3_aa: SVGGRYEQF

clone_size: many
j_call: TRBJ2-2
v_call: TRBV6-4
cdr3_aa: ASSAGLGNTGELF

clone_size: few
j_call: TRBJ2-5
v_call: TRBV10-3
cdr3_aa: AISAMTSGKETQY

clone_size: NA
j_call: TRBJ1-1
v_call: TRBV30
cdr3_aa: AWRTLIGTEAF

clone_size: once
j_call: TRBJ2-3
v_call: TRBV2
cdr3_aa: ASSPGGTDTQY

clone_size: NA
j_call: TRBJ2-1
v_call: TRBV6-1
cdr3_aa: ASSEERGHSYNEQF

clone_size: few
j_call: TRBJ1-4
v_call: TRBV6-6
cdr3_aa: ASRQQGGATNEKLF

clone_size: NA
j_call: TRBJ2-5
v_call: TRBV10-3
cdr3_aa: AISDYGTSGTETQY

clone_size: once
j_call: TRBJ2-1
v_call: TRBV19
cdr3_aa: ASRRLAGDNGDNEQF

clone_size: few
j_call: TRBJ2-1
v_call: TRBV10-1
cdr3_aa: ASSERTAGTRF

clone_size: NA
j_call: TRBJ2-1
v_call: TRBV11-2
cdr3_aa: ASSLGSSYNEQF